The source of this T cell receptor (beta chain) is a study of blood T cell repertoires in COVID-19. Generated by immunoSEQ multiplex PCR, the TCRdb table keeps only in-frame clones and is missing some. The sample holds around 190,000 clones; roughly nine tenths are singletons and the top ten take 1.5% to 2%. The TCR sequence derives from a man between 18 and 35 years old who had recovered from COVID-19. The sample comprised peripheral blood.

Here the CDR3 reads CASSVNGLGDTQYF. The DNA of the CDR3 is TGTGCCAGCAGTGTCAACGGTCTCGGGGATACGCAGTATTTT. J is TRBJ2-3 and V is TRBV9; D gene uncertain. Germline assignment: CDR1 SGDLS and CDR2 YYNGEE. Between the trimmed V and J ends, which lost 5 bases and 6 bases, there was a span of 16 bases. The CDR3 is 14 amino acids. Drawing the rest from reference TRBV9 and TRBJ2-3, the complete variable domain is DSGVTQTPKHLITATGQRVTLRCSPRSGDLSVYWYQQSLDQGLQFLIQYYNGEERAKGNILERFSAQQFPDLHSELNLSSLELGDSALYFCASSVNGLGDTQYFGPGTRLTVL.